This T cell receptor beta chain was recovered during a study of cytomegalovirus exposure and HLA in healthy donors. Study outcomes and limitations: The authors considered a cluster of highly shared sequence variants likely to be a sequencing artifact. The authors later found most CMV-associated TCR beta chains appeared HLA-restricted. A link between a missense DCLRE1C variant and TCR beta V- and J-gene trimming emerged from a later analysis.

V shed 3 bases and J shed 0 bases, with 9 bases lying between them. Germline CDR1 LNHDA, CDR2 SQIVND (reference sequence). This CDR3 contains 15 residues. Comments on this clone: The antigen remains undetermined.

PCR amplification relied on 60 Vbeta primers (plus 13 Jbeta primers). Generated by immunoSEQ multiplex PCR, the TCRdb table keeps only in-frame clones and is missing some. In the table there are around 150,000 clones, about 80% of which are singletons. The source of this sequence is a male donor in good health and CMV-seronegative. The genes are TRBV19 and TRBJ1-5; D unresolved. Input material: PBMCs. CDR3 sequence reads: CASSMRRNSNQPQHF. DNA for the CDR3: TGTGCCAGTAGTATGAGGAGGAATAGCAATCAGCCCCAGCATTTT.